This T cell receptor beta chain was identified during a study of cytomegalovirus exposure and HLA in healthy donors. Notes on this clone: Its antigen is currently unknown.

Vbeta (60) and Jbeta (13) primers were used in the PCR. Profiling relied on immunoSEQ multiplex PCR, and the TCRdb table lists in-frame clones only, not all of them. This table has some 140,000 clones, 66% appearing once. General observations from the study: Of the V segments, some could not be distinguished, including TRBV6-2 and TRBV6-3, and were excluded. Specificity of a few CMV-associated chains for CMV antigens was verified in vitro.

Looked up from germline, CDR1 is MNHEY and CDR2 is SMNVEV (reference sequence). The CDR3 has 13 amino acids. V dropped 5 bases and J dropped 8 bases, with 13 bases sitting between them. This chain connects TRBV27 to TRBJ2-1; no reliable D call. This receptor was taken from a human donor in good health. Input material: PBMCs. The CDR3 nucleotides are TGTGCCAGCAGTCCCCGCGTCCTTTATGAGCAGTTCTTC. Its protein product is CASSPRVLYEQFF.